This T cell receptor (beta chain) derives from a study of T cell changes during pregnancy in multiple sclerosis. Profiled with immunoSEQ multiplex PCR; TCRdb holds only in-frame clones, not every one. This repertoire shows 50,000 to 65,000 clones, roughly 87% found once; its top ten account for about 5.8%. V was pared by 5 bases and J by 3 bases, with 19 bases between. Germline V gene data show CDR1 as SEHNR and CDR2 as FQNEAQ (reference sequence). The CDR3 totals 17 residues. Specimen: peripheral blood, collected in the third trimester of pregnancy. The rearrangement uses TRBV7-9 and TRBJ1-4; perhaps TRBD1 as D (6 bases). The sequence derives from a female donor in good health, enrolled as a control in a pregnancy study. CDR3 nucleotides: TGTGCCAGCAGCGCGCAGGGGTTGGTAGGGTCTAATGAAAAACTGTTTTTT. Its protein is CASSAQGLVGSNEKLFF.